One sample yielded the 20 T cell receptor beta chains listed below, sequenced in a study of Ad26.COV2.S vaccination and SARS-CoV-2 variants. The repertoire was sequenced with immunoSEQ multiplex PCR; TCRdb's copy has only in-frame clones and lacks some. The data contain about 350,000 clones, around 92% of them seen just once; the ten biggest clones take up roughly 3.9%. The sample here was peripheral blood, taken after recovery from COVID-19. All receptors derive from a human donor who had recovered from COVID-19.

The rearrangement joins TRBV2 to TRBJ2-7, with 12 bases fitting TRBD1. Per the germline V gene, CDR1 is SNHLY and CDR2 is FYNNEI. The CDR3 is 15 residues long. V lost 5 bases and J lost 4; bases outside the gene matches: 6. The CDR3 is CASSYQGQGAYEQYF. CDR3 nucleotide sequence: TGTGCCAGCAGTTACCAGGGACAGGGGGCTTACGAGCAGTACTTC.

This clone has only a few counts. This chain uses TRBV12-5 with TRBJ2-5; 7 bases align to TRBD2. CDR1 is LGHNT, CDR2 FRNRAP, per germline. CDR3 size: 13 residues. The junction had 6 bases not matched to a gene; V was cut back by 6 bases and J by 5 bases. For the CDR3, the DNA is TGTGCTAGTGGACCGACTAGCCATGAGACCCAGTACTTC. Translated, it gives CASGPTSHETQYF. Based on the CDR3 plus reference TRBV12-5 and TRBJ2-5, the full variable domain is DARVTQTPRHKVTEMGQEVTMRCQPILGHNTVFWYRQTMMQGLELLAYFRNRAPLDDSGMPKDRFSAEMPDATLATLKIQPSEPRDSAVYFCASGPTSHETQYFGPGTRLLVL.

This chain connects TRBV19 to TRBJ1-2; 8 bases align to TRBD1. V dropped 4 bases and J dropped 4; count of bases not matched to a gene: 17. Per germline, CDR1 LNHDA and CDR2 SQIVND (reference sequence). This CDR3 has 18 amino acids. The CDR3 spells CASSRSKTGEIIPYGYTF. Written as DNA, the CDR3 is TGTGCCAGTAGTAGGTCCAAGACAGGGGAAATCATCCCCTATGGCTACACCTTC.

The CDR3 region is CASSLTNTEAFF. The CDR3 coding sequence is TGTGCCAGCAGCCTGACGAACACTGAAGCTTTCTTT. The V call is TRBV5-6, the J call TRBJ1-1; no clear D. V was cut by 4 bases and J by 1 base, with 5 bases left in between. Germline CDR1 SGHDT, CDR2 YYEEEE. This CDR3 spans 12 amino acids.

As to this clone: A read error may produce the germline difference seen at one junction end. This chain connects TRBV4-1 to TRBJ2-5; 8 bases match TRBD2. In germline, CDR1 is MGHRA, CDR2 YSYEKL. The CDR3 runs 14 residues. The CDR3 coding sequence is TGCGCCAGCAGCCAAGAGGGGTTGAGGAGCGGGGGTCACTTC. This encodes CASSQEGLRSGGHF.

This clone was seen a few times. This chain connects TRBV4-1 to TRBJ1-5; the match to TRBD1 covers 8 bases. The CDR3 spans 17 residues. The germline V gene has CDR1 MGHRA and CDR2 YSYEKL. V shed 1 base and J 6 bases; nucleotides not matched to a gene: 11. CDR3 in DNA: TGCGCCAGCAGCCAAGGTGCAGGGGGCGCCTTATCTCAGCCCCAGCATTTT. It yields the protein CASSQGAGGALSQPQHF.

This sequence joins TRBV19 and TRBJ1-5; 10 bases agree with TRBD1. The CDR3 has 13 residues. CDR1 and CDR2 from the germline V gene are LNHDA and SQIVND (reference sequence). The V and J ends lost 6 bases and 9 bases, in that order; junction bases with no gene match: 5. In DNA form, the CDR3 reads TGTGCCAGTAGCGGGACAGGGGAACGGCCCCAGCATTTT. Protein: CASSGTGERPQHF.

V and J are TRBV6-2 or TRBV6-3 and TRBJ1-1; TRBD1 aligns across 7 bases. Per germline, CDR1 MNHEY and CDR2 SVGEGT. Germline trimming cut 5 bases from V and 5 bases from J; bases unmatched to any gene: 11. The CDR3 is made up of 15 amino acids. CDR3 in amino acids: CASSISRTGGTEAFF. The CDR3 DNA sequence: TGTGCCAGCAGTATTAGCAGGACAGGCGGGACTGAAGCTTTCTTT.

This chain links TRBV2 with TRBJ2-3; the D is unclear. Looked up from germline, CDR1 is SNHLY and CDR2 is FYNNEI. Trimming shortened V by 5 bases and J by 2 bases, and 5 bases separated the two germline ends. This CDR3 spans 12 amino acids. The CDR3 nucleotides read TGTGCCAGCAGTTATATCACAGATACGCAGTATTTT. Its translation is CASSYITDTQYF. Full variable domain (outside the CDR3, taken from reference TRBV2 and TRBJ2-3): EPEVTQTPSHQVTQMGQEVILRCVPISNHLYFYWYRQILGQKVEFLVSFYNNEISEKSEIFDDQFSVERPDGSNFTLKIRSTKLEDSAMYFCASSYITDTQYFGPGTRLTVL.

For this clone: Distinct nucleotide sequences in the sample also encode this CDR3. This sequence joins TRBV7-2 and TRBJ1-1; D is unresolved. CDR1 and CDR2 from the germline V gene are SGHTA and FQGNSA. This CDR3 is 12 amino acids long. Trimming took off 6 bases at V and 0 bases at J, with 5 bases between the two ends. The CDR3 DNA reads as TGTGCCAGCAGTTTCATGAACACTGAAGCTTTCTTT. Translation: CASSFMNTEAFF.

On this clone itself: The identical CDR3 is also encoded by other nucleotide sequences in the sample. V is TRBV5-4 and J is TRBJ2-1; possible D gene TRBD2, 5 bases. Per germline, CDR1 SGHNT and CDR2 YYREEE (reference sequence). The CDR3 runs to 15 residues. Trimming removed 1 base from V and 0 bases from J, with 8 bases in between. CDR3 residues: CASSLLGSSYNEQFF. DNA for the CDR3: TGTGCCAGCAGCTTGTTAGGGAGCTCCTACAATGAGCAGTTCTTC.

The CDR3 nucleotides are TGCGCCAGCAGCTTGGTGTCAGATACGCAGTATTTT. It yields the protein CASSLVSDTQYF. This sequence joins TRBV5-1 and TRBJ2-3; D not resolved. The V end lost 0 bases, the J end lost 4 bases, and 3 bases lay between the germline ends. The CDR3 spans 12 residues. Germline CDR1 SGHRS, CDR2 YFSETQ.

This rearrangement joins TRBV19 to TRBJ2-6, with no clear D. Per the germline V gene, CDR1 is LNHDA and CDR2 is SQIVND (reference sequence). This CDR3 has 17 residues. Trimming cost V 1 base and J 2 bases, with 12 bases left between them. Here the CDR3 DNA reads TGTGCCAGTAGTATAGGGTTGTTAGAAGCTGGGGCCAACGTCCTGACTTTC. Its translation: CASSIGLLEAGANVLTF.

As regards this clone: Distinct nucleotide sequences in the sample also encode this CDR3. This sequence joins TRBV5-1 and TRBJ1-2, with TRBD1 as a possible D gene (6 bases). Looked up from germline, CDR1 is SGHRS and CDR2 is YFSETQ. This CDR3 spans 13 amino acids. The V and J ends lost 0 bases and 3 bases respectively, with 6 bases between them. The chain's CDR3 is CASSLDRDYGYTF. CDR3 DNA sequence: TGCGCCAGCAGCTTGGACAGGGACTATGGCTACACCTTC.

The chain carries TRBV12-3 or TRBV12-4 and TRBJ1-1; D unresolved. The length of the CDR3 is 12 residues. V gave up 3 bases and J gave up 5 bases, with 7 bases separating them. The CDR3 spells CASSLGYTEAFF. The CDR3 DNA reads TGTGCCAGCAGTTTGGGCTATACTGAAGCTTTCTTT.

V gene TRBV7-9 combines with J gene TRBJ1-2; 9 bases line up with TRBD1. Trimming cost V 0 bases and J 8 bases; bases outside gene matches: 13. Germline CDR1 reads SEHNR; CDR2 reads FQNEAQ (reference sequence). The CDR3 is 17 amino acids. The CDR3 nucleotides are TGTGCCAGCAGCTTAGCGTCACTTGTGGGACAGGGTAACGGCTACACCTTC. This encodes CASSLASLVGQGNGYTF.

The CDR3 DNA reads as TGTGCCTCTGGATCGCGGTTGAACACTGAAGCTTTCTTT. The encoded protein is CASGSRLNTEAFF. The chain carries TRBV9 and TRBJ1-1, with unresolved D. The CDR3 is 13 residues long. Trimming took off 10 bases at V and 0 bases at J, with 13 bases between the two ends. CDR1 is SGDLS and CDR2 is YYNGEE in the germline V gene.

The CDR3 sequence: CASSSRQGRRTEAFF. CDR3 nucleotides: TGTGCCAGCAGTTCGAGACAGGGGAGGAGGACTGAAGCTTTCTTT. V is TRBV6-5 and J is TRBJ1-1; 8 positions match TRBD1. This CDR3 comprises 15 residues. V lost 4 bases and J lost 5; bases outside the gene matches: 9. The germline V gene encodes CDR1 MNHEY and CDR2 SVGAGI.

This chain connects TRBV5-6 to TRBJ1-6, with D possibly being TRBD1 (6 bases). Trimming cost V 2 bases and J 9 bases, with 9 bases left between them. The CDR3 is 13 amino acids. The V gene's germline CDR1 is SGHDT and CDR2 YYEEEE. The CDR3 DNA sequence: TGTGCCAGCAGCTTTCAGGGGACTTCACCCCTCCACTTT. Encoded protein: CASSFQGTSPLHF. The whole variable domain, filled in from reference TRBV5-6 and TRBJ1-6, reads DAGVTQSPTHLIKTRGQQVTLRCSPKSGHDTVSWYQQALGQGPQFIFQYYEEEERQRGNFPDRFSGHQFPNYSSELNVNALLLGDSALYLCASSFQGTSPLHFGNGTRLTVT.

This chain joins TRBV6-4 and TRBJ1-1; tentatively, D is TRBD1 (6 bases). CDR3 size: 16 residues. V lost 3 bases and J lost 1, with 15 bases in between. Looked up from germline, CDR1 is MRHNA and CDR2 is SNTAGT. This CDR3 reads CASSELGAVTNTEAFF. The CDR3 region has the DNA TGTGCCAGCAGTGAACTGGGGGCCGTAACGAACACTGAAGCTTTCTTT.